A selection of T cell receptor beta chains follows, all from one sample in a study of shared clonotypes between healthy human individuals. TCRdb's table, derived via immunoSEQ multiplex PCR, lists solely in-frame clones and lacks some. The sample lists some 510,000 clones, 79% occurring once. Material: PBMCs. The receptors stem from a woman between 40 and 50 years old in good health. Some clones in this sample may be carry-over from other donors' samples. Each CDR3 is given with its conserved first and last residue. Size tells how often a clone was seen (once, few, many) or the class of an expanded clone, and some rows leave it out.

j_call: TRBJ1-4
clone_size: few
v_call: TRBV7-9
cdr3_aa: CASSLNGPNEKLFF

j_call: TRBJ1-4
clone_size: NA
v_call: TRBV5-4
cdr3_aa: CASSPDRAEKLFF

j_call: TRBJ1-4
clone_size: once
v_call: TRBV10-2
cdr3_aa: CASGAGQSNEKLFF

j_call: TRBJ2-1
clone_size: NA
v_call: TRBV18
cdr3_aa: CASSPPGSGANEQFF

j_call: TRBJ2-7
clone_size: NA
v_call: TRBV7-2
cdr3_aa: CASSVPGLAGYEQYF

j_call: TRBJ1-1
clone_size: NA
v_call: TRBV27
cdr3_aa: CASSSLGQGISDSEAFF

j_call: TRBJ1-2
clone_size: NA
v_call: TRBV27
cdr3_aa: CASIDRTGGYTF

j_call: TRBJ2-2
clone_size: NA
v_call: TRBV10-2
cdr3_aa: CASSASTGRANTGELFF

j_call: TRBJ2-1
clone_size: NA
v_call: TRBV2
cdr3_aa: CASFGLNPSNEQFF

j_call: TRBJ1-4
clone_size: NA
v_call: TRBV4-1
cdr3_aa: CASSPYPTATNEKLFF

j_call: TRBJ2-1
clone_size: NA
v_call: TRBV7-9
cdr3_aa: CASSSLQGHEQFF

j_call: TRBJ2-1
clone_size: NA
v_call: TRBV10-3
cdr3_aa: CAAFPGQGATYNEQFF

j_call: TRBJ2-7
clone_size: NA
v_call: TRBV30
cdr3_aa: CAWSRQSPYEQYF

j_call: TRBJ2-1
clone_size: NA
v_call: TRBV5-5
cdr3_aa: CASRGGLAGGRSSYNEQFF

j_call: TRBJ2-7
clone_size: NA
v_call: TRBV7-9
cdr3_aa: CASSLTTYEQYF

j_call: TRBJ2-5
clone_size: NA
v_call: TRBV4-2
cdr3_aa: CASSQGSSGRTQETQYF

j_call: TRBJ2-7
clone_size: NA
v_call: TRBV7-9
cdr3_aa: CASSNRDFYF

j_call: TRBJ1-1
clone_size: NA
v_call: TRBV6-1
cdr3_aa: CASRDREGGKAFF

j_call: TRBJ2-1
clone_size: NA
v_call: TRBV6-1
cdr3_aa: CASSPEGGYNEQFF

j_call: TRBJ2-2
clone_size: NA
v_call: TRBV18
cdr3_aa: CASSPNTPDLTTGELFF

j_call: TRBJ2-7
clone_size: NA
v_call: TRBV27
cdr3_aa: CASRSLGQGSYEQYF

j_call: TRBJ2-7
clone_size: few
v_call: TRBV5-1
cdr3_aa: CASSGTSGYYEQYF

j_call: TRBJ1-2
clone_size: NA
v_call: TRBV7-9
cdr3_aa: CASSWDSHYGYTF

j_call: TRBJ1-1
clone_size: NA
v_call: TRBV27
cdr3_aa: CASSLSKNTEAFF

j_call: TRBJ1-1
clone_size: few
v_call: TRBV10-3
cdr3_aa: CAISESIGTEAFF

j_call: TRBJ2-7
clone_size: NA
v_call: TRBV7-2
cdr3_aa: CASSSTPGQADEQYF

j_call: TRBJ1-5
clone_size: NA
v_call: TRBV4-1
cdr3_aa: CASSETGVSNQPQHF

j_call: TRBJ2-6
clone_size: NA
v_call: TRBV18
cdr3_aa: CASSPGRAGANVLTF

j_call: TRBJ2-1
clone_size: NA
v_call: TRBV6-1
cdr3_aa: CASSEARTGGVYNEQFF

j_call: TRBJ2-2
clone_size: NA
v_call: TRBV5-4
cdr3_aa: CASSQGTGELFF

j_call: TRBJ2-1
clone_size: NA
v_call: TRBV27
cdr3_aa: CASRLIPRDNEQFF